What follows are 16 T cell receptor beta chains derived from one specimen sequenced in a study of shared clonotypes between healthy human individuals. Clones were sequenced by immunoSEQ multiplex PCR, and TCRdb holds only the in-frame ones, with some missing. The sample yields millions of clones, 85% to 95% seen once. Source material: naive CD4+ T cells sorted from blood. Subset meaning: CD45RA+ positively selected. These receptor sequences come from a young man in good health.

V usage is TRBV6-1 and J usage is TRBJ2-5, with 11 bases aligning to TRBD2. The CDR3 is 17 amino acids. Germline CDR1 and CDR2: MNHNS and SASEGT. Unmatched junction bases numbered 8, after V lost 4 bases and J lost 1 base. CDR3 DNA: TGTGCCAGCAGTGGAACCGGGACTAGCGGCAGCCAAGAGACCCAGTACTTC. Translation: CASSGTGTSGSQETQYF.

V gene TRBV6-1 combines with J gene TRBJ2-7; TRBD2 might be the D (7 bases). Trimming removed 5 bases from V and 0 bases from J, with 11 bases in between. This CDR3 has 14 residues. Germline lookup yields CDR1 MNHNS and CDR2 SASEGT. The CDR3 DNA sequence: TGTGCCAGCAGTCAAAGGGGGGGCTCCTACGAGCAGTACTTC. Protein product: CASSQRGGSYEQYF.

This clone was recorded once. V gene TRBV5-4 combines with J gene TRBJ1-3; 10 nucleotides match TRBD1. From germline, CDR1 is SGHNT and CDR2 YYREEE (reference sequence). J gave up 4 bases and V 4 bases, and 8 bases lay outside the gene matches. The CDR3 loop spans 16 amino acids. CDR3 DNA: TGTGCCAGCAGCGTAACCGGGACAGGGGCCGGAAACACCATATATTTT. It translates to CASSVTGTGAGNTIYF.

The chain carries TRBV7-9 and TRBJ1-1, with D maybe TRBD1 (5 bases). Trimming took off 1 base at V and 6 bases at J, with 9 bases between the two ends. Germline lookup yields CDR1 SEHNR and CDR2 FQNEAQ (reference sequence). The CDR3 runs 13 residues. CDR3 sequence: CASSLEGPAEAFF. The DNA of the CDR3 is TGTGCCAGCAGCTTAGAGGGGCCGGCTGAAGCTTTCTTT.

Concerning this clone: A much larger clone lies one base from this, so it may be a read error. The chain links TRBV11-2 to TRBJ1-1, with no clear D. The length of the CDR3 is 12 residues. Germline CDR1 is SGHAT and CDR2 is FQNNGV. The CDR3 protein is CAGSHGNTEAFF. The CDR3 DNA is TGTGCCGGCAGCCATGGGAACACTGAAGCTTTCTTT.

The chain recombines TRBV6-6 with TRBJ2-3; D possibly corresponds to TRBD2 (5 bases). V was clipped by 8 bases and J by 2 bases, with 14 bases between them. The germline gives CDR1 MNHNY, CDR2 SVGAGI (reference sequence). The CDR3 sequence is 14 residues long. The CDR3 nucleotides are TGTGCCAGCTGTGGACTGGCCAACACAGATACGCAGTATTTT. Residues: CASCGLANTDTQYF.

The rearrangement uses TRBV15 and TRBJ2-7; D is possibly TRBD2 (6 bases). The V end lost 1 base, the J end lost 5 bases, and 15 bases lay between the germline ends. The CDR3 consists of 15 residues. Looked up from germline, CDR1 is LNHNV and CDR2 is YYDKDF (reference sequence). CDR3 nucleotides: TGTGCCACCAGCAGAGGATGGGGAGGAAGTAACGAGCAGTACTTC. This encodes CATSRGWGGSNEQYF.

The CDR3 coding sequence is TGTGCCAGCAGTTCCGACTATTACTCTGGAAACACCATATATTTT. Encoded protein: CASSSDYYSGNTIYF. The chain uses TRBV28 and TRBJ1-3; D unresolved. The CDR3 is 15 residues long. V shed 4 bases and J shed 0 bases, with 10 bases lying between them. The germline V gene encodes CDR1 MDHEN and CDR2 SYDVKM.

This chain joins TRBV5-1 and TRBJ2-2; D unclear. Germline V gene lookup returns CDR1 SGHRS and CDR2 YFSETQ. The ends were cut back, 6 bases at V and 4 bases at J, with 7 bases in the middle. This CDR3 is 12 amino acids long. The CDR3 region is CASTPGTGELFF. As DNA, the CDR3 is TGCGCCAGCACACCGGGCACCGGGGAGCTGTTTTTT.

This chain links TRBV10-3 with TRBJ2-1, with D tentatively TRBD2 (5 bases). The length of the CDR3 is 15 residues. The germline V gene encodes CDR1 ENHRY and CDR2 SYGVKD. With 0 bases removed from V and 2 bases from J, the gap between germline ends came to 8 bases. CDR3 nucleotide sequence: TGTGCCATCAGTGAGTCGAGGACTCCCTACAATGAGCAGTTCTTC. Its translation: CAISESRTPYNEQFF.

This clone was observed a handful of times. Distinct nucleotide sequences in the sample also encode this CDR3. The CDR3 reads CASSPQNTEAFF. The CDR3, as DNA: TGTGCCAGCTCACCCCAGAACACTGAAGCTTTCTTT. The chain links TRBV18 to TRBJ1-1, with D uncertain. V was pared by 3 bases and J by 1 base, with 3 bases between. The CDR3 consists of 12 residues. Germline V gene data show CDR1 as KGHSH and CDR2 as LQKENI.

The chain recombines TRBV5-4 with TRBJ1-3; no reliable D call. This CDR3 has 16 residues. Germline V gene sequence: CDR1 SGHNT, CDR2 YYREEE (reference sequence). Trimming left V 0 bases short and J 0 bases short, with 10 bases between. CDR3 protein: CASSLGSQFSGNTIYF. CDR3 nucleotides: TGTGCCAGCAGCTTGGGGTCACAGTTCTCTGGAAACACCATATATTTT.

The chain joins TRBV7-8 to TRBJ2-7, with D tentatively TRBD1 or TRBD2 (5 bases each). V lost 2 bases and J lost 3, with 11 bases in between. The CDR3 loop spans 14 amino acids. CDR1 SGHVS and CDR2 FQNEAQ come from the germline V gene. CDR3 region: CASSLIQGVYEQYF. Here the CDR3 DNA reads TGTGCCAGCAGCTTAATTCAGGGAGTCTACGAGCAGTACTTC.

V and J are TRBV6-5 and TRBJ1-1, with no clear D. The CDR3 length is 14 residues. CDR1 is MNHEY and CDR2 is SVGAGI in the germline V gene. Trimming shortened V by 0 bases and J by 1 base, and 6 bases separated the two germline ends. The CDR3 sequence: CASSYSVTNTEAFF. CDR3 in DNA: TGTGCCAGCAGTTACTCGGTGACGAACACTGAAGCTTTCTTT.

The rearrangement uses TRBV5-5 and TRBJ2-5; 9 nucleotides line up with TRBD1. After removal of 0 bases from V and 1 base from J, the junction contained 4 bases not matched to a gene. Germline-derived CDR1 and CDR2 are SGHKS and YYEKEE (reference sequence). This CDR3 is built from 16 residues. Here the CDR3 reads CASSLGQGVIQETQYF. The DNA for the CDR3 is TGTGCCAGCAGCTTGGGACAGGGGGTTATCCAAGAGACCCAGTACTTC.

V is TRBV18 and J is TRBJ1-2; 12 bases are shared with TRBD1. The CDR3 spans 16 residues. Germline V gene data show CDR1 as KGHSH and CDR2 as LQKENI. Trimming removed 2 bases from V and 6 bases from J; junction bases left unmatched: 7. The CDR3 region is CASSPSTGTGGDGYTF. The DNA of the CDR3 is TGTGCCAGCTCACCATCAACCGGGACAGGGGGCGATGGCTACACCTTC.